The table lists the clone carrying this TCR beta chain with many counts. Amplified TCR beta CDR3 regions came from RNA transcripts. Using the HTBI primer set, a first-round RT-PCR was run on the TCR CDR3. Each CDR3 protein is one row after TCRdb ran MiXCR on the multiplex PCR reads. Of 600,000 or so distinct CDR3 sequences listed, around 15% are singletons. The data derive from a study of T cells in Graves' hyperthyroidism and ophthalmopathy. Germline CDR1 and CDR2: MDHEN and SYDVKM. With 6 bases removed from V and 3 bases from J, the gap between germline ends came to 18 bases. The CDR3 sequence is 15 residues long.

The V and J genes are TRBV28 and TRBJ2-7; possible D gene TRBD2, 6 bases. The sequencing input was blood. The source is a woman between 45 and 60 years old with Graves' ophthalmopathy. The CDR3: CASSPAAGPYYEQYF. CDR3 sequence (DNA): TGTGCCAGCAGCCCCGCTGCGGGGCCCTACTACGAGCAGTACTTC.